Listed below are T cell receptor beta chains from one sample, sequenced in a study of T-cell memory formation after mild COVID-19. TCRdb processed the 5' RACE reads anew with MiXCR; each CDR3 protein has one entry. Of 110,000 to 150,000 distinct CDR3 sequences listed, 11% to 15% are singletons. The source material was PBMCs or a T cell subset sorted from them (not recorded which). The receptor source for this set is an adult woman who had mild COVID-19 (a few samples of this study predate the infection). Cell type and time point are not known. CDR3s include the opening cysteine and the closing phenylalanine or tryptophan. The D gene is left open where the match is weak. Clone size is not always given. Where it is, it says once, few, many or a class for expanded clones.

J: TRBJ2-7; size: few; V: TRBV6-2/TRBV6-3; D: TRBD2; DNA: TGTGCCAGCAGCATCGGACTAGCGTCGTACGAGCAGTACTTC; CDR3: CASSIGLASYEQYF
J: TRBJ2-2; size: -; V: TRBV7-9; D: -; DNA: TGTGCCAGCAGCTTTTCAATACGCAACACCGGGGAGCTGTTTTTT; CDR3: CASSFSIRNTGELFF
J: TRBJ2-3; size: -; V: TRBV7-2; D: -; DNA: TGTGCCAGCAGCCGCCCGATGGTCCCTAGCACAGATACGCAGTATTTT; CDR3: CASSRPMVPSTDTQYF
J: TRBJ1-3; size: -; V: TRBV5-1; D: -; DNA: TGCGCCAGCAGCCTCGACGGGCTACTTGGAAACACCATATATTTT; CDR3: CASSLDGLLGNTIYF
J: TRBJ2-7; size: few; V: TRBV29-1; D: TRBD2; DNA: TGCAGCGTTGAGCCGGGACTAGGTGCCTACGAGCAGTACTTC; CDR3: CSVEPGLGAYEQYF
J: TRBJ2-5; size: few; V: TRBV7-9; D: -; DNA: TGTGCCAGCAGCGACGCGGCACCTCAAGAGACCCAGTACTTC; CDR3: CASSDAAPQETQYF
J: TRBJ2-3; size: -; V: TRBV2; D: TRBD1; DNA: TGTGCCAGCAGTGAGGGGACAGGGGCCTACACAGATACGCAGTATTTT; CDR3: CASSEGTGAYTDTQYF
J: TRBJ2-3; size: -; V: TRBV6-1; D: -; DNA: TGTGCCAGCAAGATCTCGGGCACAGATACGCAGTATTTT; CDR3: CASKISGTDTQYF
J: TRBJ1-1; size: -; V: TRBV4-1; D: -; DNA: TGCGCCAGCAGCCCTCACATAGACCTGAACACTGAAGCTTTCTTT; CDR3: CASSPHIDLNTEAFF
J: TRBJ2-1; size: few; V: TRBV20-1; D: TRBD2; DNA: TGCAGTGTGGTAGAACTAGCGGGGGGTCCGAGCTCCTACAATGAGCAGTTCTTC; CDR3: CSVVELAGGPSSYNEQFF
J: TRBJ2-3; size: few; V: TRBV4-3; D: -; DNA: TGCGCCAGCAGCCAAGGGTACACTAGCACAGATACGCAGTATTTT; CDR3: CASSQGYTSTDTQYF
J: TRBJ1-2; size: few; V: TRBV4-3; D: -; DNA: TGCGCCAGCAGCCCCAGAGAGTTAGTGGGAGTGAGGGGCTACACCTTC; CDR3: CASSPRELVGVRGYTF
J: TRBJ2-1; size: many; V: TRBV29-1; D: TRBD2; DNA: TGCAGCGTAGTGGGACTAAACAATGAGCAGTTCTTC; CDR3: CSVVGLNNEQFF
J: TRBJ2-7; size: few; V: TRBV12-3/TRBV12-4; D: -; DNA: TGTGCCAGCAGTTTTTCCTTCTACGAGCAGTACTTC; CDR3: CASSFSFYEQYF
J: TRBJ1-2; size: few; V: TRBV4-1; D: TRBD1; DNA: TGCGCCAGCAGCGAACCCATGGGACAGGGCCTGAACTATGGCTACACCTTC; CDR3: CASSEPMGQGLNYGYTF
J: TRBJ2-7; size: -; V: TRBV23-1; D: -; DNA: TGCGCCAGTGAGGGTGGCGAGCAGTACTTC; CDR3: CASEGGEQYF
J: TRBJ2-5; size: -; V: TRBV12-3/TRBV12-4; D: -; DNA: TGTGCCAGCACTTTCGGGGGGCCCCAAGAGACCCAGTACTTC; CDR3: CASTFGGPQETQYF
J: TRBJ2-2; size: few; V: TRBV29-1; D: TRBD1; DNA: TGCAGCGCAGGGGGATACACCGGGGAGCTGTTTTTT; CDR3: CSAGGYTGELFF
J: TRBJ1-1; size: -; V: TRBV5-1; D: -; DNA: TGCGCCAGCAGCTTGGTGGGTTTGAACACTGAAGCTTTCTTT; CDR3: CASSLVGLNTEAFF
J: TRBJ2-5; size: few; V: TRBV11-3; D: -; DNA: TGTGCCAGCAGCTTAGGCATTTGGGCAGAGAATCAAGAGACCCAGTACTTC; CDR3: CASSLGIWAENQETQYF
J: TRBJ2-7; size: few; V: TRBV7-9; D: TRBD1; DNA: TGTGCCAGCAGCTTAGGGGACAGGGGGACGCACGAGCAGTACTTC; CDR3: CASSLGDRGTHEQYF
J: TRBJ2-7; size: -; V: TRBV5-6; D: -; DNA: TGTGCCAGCAGCGCCGACTCCTACGAGCAGTACTTC; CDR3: CASSADSYEQYF
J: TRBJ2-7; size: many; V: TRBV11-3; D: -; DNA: TGTGCCAGCAGCAACCGGGACACCTCCTACGAGCAGTACTTC; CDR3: CASSNRDTSYEQYF
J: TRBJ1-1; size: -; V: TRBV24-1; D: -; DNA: TGTGCCACCAGTGACAGGGGGAACACTGAAGCTTTCTTT; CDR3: CATSDRGNTEAFF
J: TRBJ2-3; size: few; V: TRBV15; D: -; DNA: TGTGCCACCAGCAGCTTTCTAGACCCTACAGATACGCAGTATTTT; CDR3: CATSSFLDPTDTQYF
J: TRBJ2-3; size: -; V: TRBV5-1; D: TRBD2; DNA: TGCGCCACCTCCCGGGGGGGAGATCCCGATACGCAGTATTTT; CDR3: CATSRGGDPDTQYF
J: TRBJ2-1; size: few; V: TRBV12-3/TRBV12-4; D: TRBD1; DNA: TGTGCCAGCAGTTTAAGGGTCGGACAGGGTCGCGATGAGCAGTTCTTC; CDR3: CASSLRVGQGRDEQFF
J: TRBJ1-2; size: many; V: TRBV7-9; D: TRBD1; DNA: TGTGCCAGCAGCTTAGGACCAGGGGGGATAGCGGATGGCTACACCTTC; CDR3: CASSLGPGGIADGYTF